This T cell receptor beta chain was recovered during a study of T cell responses to AZD1222 COVID-19 vaccine. Overall study findings and caveats: Following two doses of AZD1222, Spike-specific TCR breadth and depth rose. The peak T cell response came first, and repertoires were sampled only after it.

Using immunoSEQ multiplex PCR, the repertoire was profiled, and TCRdb retains in-frame clones only, with some absent. The sample shows about 140,000 clones, 70% to 90% of them seen only once. The CDR3 is 15 residues long. CDR1 SGHRS and CDR2 YFSETQ come from the germline V gene. The V and J ends lost 1 base and 4 bases respectively, with 12 bases between them. This clone was detected only once. Its antigen remains unidentified. The gene calls are TRBV5-1 and TRBJ2-1; D possibly uses TRBD1 or TRBD2 (5 bases each). Sequencing was performed on peripheral blood, taken on day 0 of AZD1222 vaccination. This receptor was identified in an adult in good health. CDR3 region: CASSLSRGPYNEQFF. CDR3 DNA: TGCGCCAGCAGCTTGTCCCGGGGCCCTTACAATGAGCAGTTCTTC.